This passage covers 20 T cell receptor beta chains from one sample sequenced in a study of T cells in Graves' hyperthyroidism and ophthalmopathy. Amplification targeted TCR beta CDR3 regions from RNA transcripts. TCR CDR3 regions were first amplified by RT-PCR with HTBI primers. TCRdb called the multiplex PCR reads again in MiXCR, with one record for every CDR3 protein. The sample carries 450,000 to 650,000 distinct CDR3 sequences, 20% recorded once. Sequenced material: blood. These receptors all stem from a man between 18 and 29 years old with Graves' hyperthyroidism.

In its sample, this clonotype was seen a few times. The V call is TRBV6-1, the J call TRBJ1-3, with D uncertain. Germline V gene lookup returns CDR1 MNHNS and CDR2 SASEGT. This CDR3 is 15 amino acids long. Trimming left V 5 bases short and J 0 bases short, with 11 bases between. CDR3 loop: CASSPRKSSGNTIYF. CDR3 DNA: TGTGCCAGCAGTCCCAGGAAGAGCTCTGGAAACACCATATATTTT.

A few counts support this clonotype. V gene TRBV11-1 combines with J gene TRBJ1-1; D remains unclear. V lost 7 bases, J lost 2 bases, and 20 bases lay in between. Germline-derived CDR1 and CDR2 are SGHAT and FQDESV (reference sequence). CDR3 length: 16 amino acids. The CDR3 protein is CASTQANGVFNTEAFF. The DNA for the CDR3 is TGTGCCAGCACCCAAGCGAACGGGGTGTTCAACACTGAAGCTTTCTTT.

This clonotype was seen many times. The rearrangement links TRBV12-3 or TRBV12-4 to TRBJ1-5; D perhaps matches TRBD1 (5 bases). CDR3 size: 15 residues. Trimming pared 3 bases from V and 7 bases from J, leaving 16 bases between. The CDR3 nucleotides are TGTGCCAGCAGTTTTCATGTGGGGCCCAACCAGCCCCAGCATTTT. It encodes CASSFHVGPNQPQHF.

This clonotype was seen a single time. This rearrangement joins TRBV15 to TRBJ2-7; 11 bases line up with TRBD2. This CDR3 region has 16 residues. Germline assignment: CDR1 LNHNV and CDR2 YYDKDF (reference sequence). Trimming cost V 0 bases and J 5 bases; bases outside gene matches: 6. In nucleotides, the CDR3 is TGTGCCACCAGCAGAGATGGGCTAGCGGGAGGCCACGAGCAGTACTTC. This codes for CATSRDGLAGGHEQYF.

This clonotype was counted ten times or more. J is TRBJ1-3 and V is TRBV7-2; 8 bases are a match to TRBD1. Looked up from germline, CDR1 is SGHTA and CDR2 is FQGNSA. Trimming cost V 1 base and J 2 bases; bases outside gene matches: 4. CDR3 length: 16 residues. The CDR3 spells CASSLGPTGAGNTIYF. For the CDR3, the DNA is TGTGCCAGCAGCTTAGGACCGACAGGGGCTGGAAACACCATATATTTT.

This clonotype was detected many times. V and J are TRBV6-5 and TRBJ1-5; a possible D gene is TRBD1 (5 bases). Trimming pared 0 bases from V and 5 bases from J, leaving 11 bases between. Germline V lookup: CDR1 MNHEY, CDR2 SVGAGI. The CDR3 spans 15 residues. CDR3 residues: CASSYSWDPYQPQHF. For the CDR3, the DNA is TGTGCCAGCAGTTACTCGTGGGACCCCTATCAGCCCCAGCATTTT.

This clonotype showed up many times. J is TRBJ1-1 and V is TRBV28; D call uncertain. V was pared by 1 base and J by 8 bases, with 5 bases between. The CDR3 contains 11 residues. Germline V gene data show CDR1 as MDHEN and CDR2 as SYDVKM. The CDR3 nucleotides read TGTGCCAGCAGTTTATTTGCGGAAGCTTTCTTT. It encodes CASSLFAEAFF.

This clonotype was detected many times. This chain connects TRBV28 to TRBJ2-5; 7 nucleotides align to TRBD2. Germline CDR1 MDHEN, CDR2 SYDVKM. The J segment lost 1 base and the V segment lost 5 bases, leaving 10 bases of the junction unmatched. The CDR3 loop spans 16 amino acids. The DNA for the CDR3 is TGTGCCAGCAGTCCCAGACCTAGCGGAATCCAAGAGACCCAGTACTTC. Residues: CASSPRPSGIQETQYF.

This clonotype was recorded at least ten times. The rearrangement uses TRBV7-9 and TRBJ1-2; D perhaps matches TRBD1 (5 bases). This CDR3 has 15 residues. Germline CDR1 and CDR2: SEHNR and FQNEAQ (reference sequence). V was cut by 1 base and J by 5 bases, with 14 bases left in between. CDR3 bases: TGTGCCAGCAGCTTAGATGGGACGGCCGTATATGGCTACACCTTC. As protein: CASSLDGTAVYGYTF.

The sample holds many counts of this clonotype. The V call is TRBV27, the J call TRBJ1-6; possible D gene TRBD1, 6 bases. From germline, CDR1 is MNHEY and CDR2 SMNVEV (reference sequence). The CDR3 has 18 residues. Trimming took 0 bases from V and 8 from J, leaving 20 bases between them. The CDR3 sequence: CASSLSMAGALSDSPLHF. The CDR3 DNA reads as TGTGCCAGCAGTTTATCGATGGCAGGGGCCCTATCGGATTCACCCCTCCACTTT.

This clonotype was observed many times. V usage is TRBV25-1 and J usage is TRBJ2-7; no reliable D call. The CDR3 is 11 amino acids. V was cut by 4 bases and J by 3 bases, with 4 bases left in between. The germline V gene has CDR1 MGHDK and CDR2 SYGVNS. The CDR3 reads CASSGFYEQYF. The CDR3 DNA reads TGTGCCAGCAGTGGGTTCTACGAGCAGTACTTC.

The J gene is TRBJ1-5, the V gene TRBV12-3 or TRBV12-4, with 7 bases lining up with TRBD1. J lost 7 bases, V lost 4 bases, and 4 bases had no gene match. The length of the CDR3 is 13 residues. CDR3 loop: CASSWDSRQPQHF. CDR3 in DNA: TGTGCCAGCAGTTGGGACAGTCGGCAGCCCCAGCATTTT.

The table lists this clonotype with many counts. V gene TRBV28 combines with J gene TRBJ1-1; tentatively, D is TRBD1 (6 bases). Deletions cut 7 bases from V and 5 bases from J, with 11 bases between. CDR1 is MDHEN, CDR2 SYDVKM, per germline. The CDR3 loop spans 12 amino acids. CDR3 in amino acids: CASKAGVTEAFF. In DNA form, the CDR3 reads TGTGCCAGCAAGGCAGGGGTAACTGAAGCTTTCTTT.

This clonotype was detected a few times. V is TRBV7-2 and J is TRBJ2-7, with D possibly TRBD2 on 5 matching bases. Trimming took off 4 bases at V and 0 bases at J, with 10 bases between the two ends. CDR3 length: 14 amino acids. The germline gives CDR1 SGHTA, CDR2 FQGNSA. The CDR3 region has the DNA TGTGCCAGCAGCTCCATCCGGGGCTCCTACGAGCAGTACTTC. As protein: CASSSIRGSYEQYF.

This clonotype was detected ten times or more. The chain joins TRBV18 to TRBJ1-1, with D tentatively TRBD1 (6 bases). Trimming removed 2 bases from V and 3 bases from J, with 10 bases in between. The length of the CDR3 is 14 residues. Germline assignment: CDR1 KGHSH and CDR2 LQKENI. The CDR3 nucleotides are TGTGCCAGCTCACCATCGGCAGGGGACACTGAAGCTTTCTTT. Amino acid sequence: CASSPSAGDTEAFF.

This clonotype was detected many times. The chain has TRBV11-2 and TRBJ2-7; 10 positions match TRBD2. CDR1 and CDR2 from the germline V gene are SGHAT and FQNNGV. This CDR3 has 14 residues. V trimming: 5 bases; J trimming: 4 bases; junction bases outside the gene matches: 5. CDR3 region: CASSPQRGGYEQYF. CDR3 coding DNA: TGTGCCAGCAGCCCTCAGCGGGGGGGGTACGAGCAGTACTTC.

On this clonotype itself: Compared with germline, one end of the junction differs, possibly owing to a read error. J is TRBJ1-1 and V is TRBV28, with a possible D match to TRBD1 (5 bases). Germline loops: CDR1 MDHEN, CDR2 SYDVKM. The CDR3 loop spans 13 amino acids. The CDR3 DNA follows: TGTGTCAGCAGTTTGGTGGCAGGGACTGAAGCTTTCTTT. It encodes CVSSLVAGTEAFF.

The chain joins TRBV5-1 to TRBJ2-2; TRBD1 or TRBD2 may be the D gene (5 bases each). The CDR3 consists of 15 residues. Germline V gene lookup returns CDR1 SGHRS and CDR2 YFSETQ. V gave up 4 bases and J gave up 7 bases, with 17 bases separating them. Here the CDR3 DNA reads TGCGCCAGCAGCGTACGGGATGCAGGGATCGGGGAGCTGTTTTTT. Amino acid sequence: CASSVRDAGIGELFF. The full variable domain, its missing parts supplied by reference TRBV5-1 and TRBJ2-2, is KAGVTQTPRYLIKTRGQQVTLSCSPISGHRSVSWYQQTPGQGLQFLFEYFSETQRNKGNFPGRFSGRQFSNSRSEMNVSTLELGDSALYLCASSVRDAGIGELFFGEGSRLTVL.

This clonotype was counted many times. The gene calls are TRBV30 and TRBJ1-2; 8 positions agree with TRBD1. The CDR3 runs to 17 residues. CDR1 is GTSNPN, CDR2 SVGIG, per germline (reference sequence). V lost 7 bases, J lost 0 bases, and 16 bases stayed unmatched. As DNA, the CDR3 is TGTGCCTCCATGACCGGGACAGGACTTTACTCTAACTATGGCTACACCTTC. It encodes CASMTGTGLYSNYGYTF.

This chain connects TRBV7-2 to TRBJ2-4; D not resolved. Deletions cut 3 bases from V and 0 bases from J, with 15 bases between. CDR3 size: 17 residues. The V gene's germline CDR1 is SGHTA and CDR2 FQGNSA. The CDR3 DNA reads as TGTGCCAGCAGCTTCGCAATATGGTCCCTAGCCAAAAACATTCAGTACTTC. Translation: CASSFAIWSLAKNIQYF.